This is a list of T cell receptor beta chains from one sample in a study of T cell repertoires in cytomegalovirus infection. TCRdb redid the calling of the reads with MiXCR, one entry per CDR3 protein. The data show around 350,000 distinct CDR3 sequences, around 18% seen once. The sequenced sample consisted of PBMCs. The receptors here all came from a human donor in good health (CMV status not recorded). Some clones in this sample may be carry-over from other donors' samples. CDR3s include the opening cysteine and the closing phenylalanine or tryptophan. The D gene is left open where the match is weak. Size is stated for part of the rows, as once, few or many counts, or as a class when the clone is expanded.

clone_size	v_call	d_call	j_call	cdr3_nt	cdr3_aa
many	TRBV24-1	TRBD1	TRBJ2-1	TGTGCCACCAGTGATGACAGGGTCTACAATGAGCAGTTCTTC	CATSDDRVYNEQFF
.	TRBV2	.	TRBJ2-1	TGTGCCACGTCTGGATGGAGGGCCGGAAAAAGAATCTTC	CATSGWRAGKRIF
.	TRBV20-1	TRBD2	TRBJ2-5	TGCAGTGCTCATGCGGGGGTGGGGACCCAGTACTTC	CSAHAGVGTQYF
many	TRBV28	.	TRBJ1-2	TGTGCCAGCAGCCCCGGGACTGAGGGCGTCTACACCTTC	CASSPGTEGVYTF
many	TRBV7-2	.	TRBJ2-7	TGTGCCAGCAGCTTGACAGTGAACTACTACGAGCAGTACTTC	CASSLTVNYYEQYF
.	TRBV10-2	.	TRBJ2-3	TGCGCCCTGGGGGGTACAGATACGCAGTATTTT	CALGGTDTQYF
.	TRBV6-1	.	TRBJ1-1	TGTGCCAGCAGCCCCATTAAGATGAACACTGAAGCTTTCTTT	CASSPIKMNTEAFF
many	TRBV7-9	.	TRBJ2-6	TGTGCCAGCAGCTCGGGTCGGGGGTCCCTCGGCTCTGGGGCCAACGTCCTGACTTTC	CASSSGRGSLGSGANVLTF
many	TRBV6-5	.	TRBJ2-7	TGTGCCAGCAGTTACACGCCACTCTACGAGCAGTACTTC	CASSYTPLYEQYF
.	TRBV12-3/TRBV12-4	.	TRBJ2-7	TGTGCCAGCAGTTTAACTGGGGGGATAAGGTACTTC	CASSLTGGIRYF
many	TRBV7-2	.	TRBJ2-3	TGTGCCAGCAGCGCCGGGCCGGCTAATTTGGATACGCAGTATTTT	CASSAGPANLDTQYF
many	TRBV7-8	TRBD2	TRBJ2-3	TGTGCCAGCAGCTCCACATTGGCTAGCGGGGGTACAGATACGCAGTATTTT	CASSSTLASGGTDTQYF
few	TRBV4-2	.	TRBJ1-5	TGTGCCAGCAGCCAAGGGCCCACGCAGACCTATAGCAATCAGCCCCAGCATTTT	CASSQGPTQTYSNQPQHF
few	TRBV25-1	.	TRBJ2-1	TGTGCCAGCAGGAGGGACAATCTCTACAATGAGCAGTTCTTC	CASRRDNLYNEQFF
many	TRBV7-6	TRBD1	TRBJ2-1	TGTGCCAGCAGTTACGGGACAGGGGTCAATGAGCAGTTCTTC	CASSYGTGVNEQFF
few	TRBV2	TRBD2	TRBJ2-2	TGTGCCAGCAGTGAAGGTGGGAGGGGTAACACCGGGGAGCTGTTTTTT	CASSEGGRGNTGELFF
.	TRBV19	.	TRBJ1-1	TGTGCCAGTACGACAACCTGGGGGCCGGACACTGAAGCTTTCTTT	CASTTTWGPDTEAFF
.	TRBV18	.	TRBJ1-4	TGTGCCAGCTCACAAGGTGGACGGAATGAAAAACTGTTTTTT	CASSQGGRNEKLFF
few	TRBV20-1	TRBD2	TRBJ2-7	TGCAGTGCTAGAGGTTTACTAGCGGCCCCTAGGTACGAGCAGTACTTC	CSARGLLAAPRYEQYF
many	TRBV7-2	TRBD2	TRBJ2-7	TGTGCCAGCAGCCCCCGGGGCGGGGGGTACGAGCAGTACTTC	CASSPRGGGYEQYF
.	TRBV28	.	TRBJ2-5	TGTGCCAGCAGTGGTGGGGTAGATCTCGGGGAGACCCAGTACTTC	CASSGGVDLGETQYF
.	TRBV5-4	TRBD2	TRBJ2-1	TGTGCCAGCAGCTCCCGGACTAGCGGGATTTTGAATGAGCAGTTCTTC	CASSSRTSGILNEQFF
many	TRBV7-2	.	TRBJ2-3	TGTGCCAGCAGCTTAGTGACCCTCCGCACAGATACGCAGTATTTT	CASSLVTLRTDTQYF
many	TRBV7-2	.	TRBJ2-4	TGTGCCAGCAGCTCGGCCGGGACTGCGATAAACATTCAGTACTTC	CASSSAGTAINIQYF
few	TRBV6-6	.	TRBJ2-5	TGTGCCAGCAGGAACAATCAGGGTCTCCAAGAGACCCAGTACTTC	CASRNNQGLQETQYF
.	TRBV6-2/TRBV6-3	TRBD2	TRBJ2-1	TGTGCCAGCAACAAGGGACTAGCGTACAATGAGCAGTTCTTC	CASNKGLAYNEQFF
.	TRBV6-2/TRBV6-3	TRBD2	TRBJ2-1	TGTGCCAGCAGTAGCCGTAGCGGGAGTTTTTACAATGAGCAGTTCTTC	CASSSRSGSFYNEQFF
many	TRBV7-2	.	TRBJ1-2	TGTGCCAGCAGCTTAGACGGACAGCAGATGGGCTACACCTTC	CASSLDGQQMGYTF
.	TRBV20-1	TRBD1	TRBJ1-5	TGCAGTGCTAGAGATCCTGACAGGGTACAGCCCCAGCATTTT	CSARDPDRVQPQHF
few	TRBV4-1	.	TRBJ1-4	TGCGCCAGCAGCCAAGGGGCCACGGGGCAGCTGAATGAAAAACTGTTTTTT	CASSQGATGQLNEKLFF
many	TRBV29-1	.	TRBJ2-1	TGCAGCGTTGAGAAGGCGGAAGGGGTTATCTACAATGAGCAGTTCTTC	CSVEKAEGVIYNEQFF
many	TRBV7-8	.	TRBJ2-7	TGTGCCAGCAGCTTAGGTGGCGGAGGGGCTTACGAGCAGTACTTC	CASSLGGGGAYEQYF
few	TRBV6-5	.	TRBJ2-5	TGTGCCAGCAGCATCGGACGGTCCCAGACCCAGTACTTC	CASSIGRSQTQYF
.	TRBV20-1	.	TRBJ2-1	TGCAGTGCTCGTTTAGTGTTACGGTACAATGAGCAGTTCTTC	CSARLVLRYNEQFF
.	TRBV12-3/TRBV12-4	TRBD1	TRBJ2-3	TGTGCCAGCAGCCCGGCAGGGGGTCGGGATACGCAGTATTTT	CASSPAGGRDTQYF
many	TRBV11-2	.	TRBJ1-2	TGTGCCTGCAGGGCCCTGTATGGCTACACCTTC	CACRALYGYTF
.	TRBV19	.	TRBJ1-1	TGTGCCAGTAGCGCCCGGCGGTTAGGGCAGAACACTGAAGCTTTCTTT	CASSARRLGQNTEAFF
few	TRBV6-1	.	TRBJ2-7	TGTGCCAGCAGCCCCATAACAGGGGGGGGCGAGCAGTACTTC	CASSPITGGGEQYF
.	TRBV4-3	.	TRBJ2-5	TGCGCCAGCAGCCAAGTTCTGGGGAGGGAGACCCAGTACTTC	CASSQVLGRETQYF
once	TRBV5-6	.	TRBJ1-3	TGTGCCAGCAGCTTGTTTGCGGGGGCCTCTGGAAACACCATATATTTT	CASSLFAGASGNTIYF
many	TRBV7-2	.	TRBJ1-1	TGTGCCAGCAGCTTACGACAGTCCACTGAAGCTTTCTTT	CASSLRQSTEAFF
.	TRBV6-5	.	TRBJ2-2	TGTGCCAGCAGTTACTGGGGGGGCCGGGAGCTGTTTTTT	CASSYWGGRELFF
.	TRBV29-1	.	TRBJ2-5	TGCAGCGTTGCAGCCGGGCGGGGACCCCAAGAGACCCAGTACTTC	CSVAAGRGPQETQYF
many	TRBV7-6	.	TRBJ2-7	TGTGCCAGCAGCTTTCCTGGCCGGGGCTACGAGCAGTACTTC	CASSFPGRGYEQYF
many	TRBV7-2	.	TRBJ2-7	TGTGCCAGCAGCTTAACTGTGCAGGGACGGCGCGAGCAGTACTTC	CASSLTVQGRREQYF
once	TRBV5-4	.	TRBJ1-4	TGTGCCAGCAGCCCGGGGGAAGGCGGGGCAACTAATGAAAAACTGTTTTTT	CASSPGEGGATNEKLFF
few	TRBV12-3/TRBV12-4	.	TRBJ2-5	TGTGCCAGCAGTCTACGATCCTTACGTGAGACCCAGTACTTC	CASSLRSLRETQYF
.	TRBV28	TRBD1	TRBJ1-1	TGTGCCAGCAGGCGACAGGGGGGGGTCGAAGCTTTCTTT	CASRRQGGVEAFF
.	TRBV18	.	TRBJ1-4	TGTGCCAGCTCACCAATCCCTGAAGGTGAAAAACTGTTTTTT	CASSPIPEGEKLFF
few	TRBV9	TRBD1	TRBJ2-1	TGTGCCAGCAGCGGGGACCGGGACAGGGGCAATGAGCAGTTCTTC	CASSGDRDRGNEQFF
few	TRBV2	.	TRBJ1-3	TGTGCCGCGGCTCAGGTAGTGAACACCATATATTTT	CAAAQVVNTIYF
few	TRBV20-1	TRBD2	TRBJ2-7	TGCAGTGCTAGAGGTAGCGGGAACGTTTGGGAGCAGTACTTC	CSARGSGNVWEQYF
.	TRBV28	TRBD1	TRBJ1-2	TGTGCCAGCAGCGCTGCCGGGACAGGGATTGGCTACACCTTC	CASSAAGTGIGYTF